One and the same sample provided the 30 T cell receptor beta chains below, sequenced in a study of cytomegalovirus exposure and HLA in healthy donors. The PCR had 60 Vbeta and 13 Jbeta primers. Libraries were prepared by immunoSEQ multiplex PCR; TCRdb keeps only in-frame clonotypes and omits some of them. Among approximately 150,000 clones listed, roughly four fifths were seen once. Specimen: PBMCs. These receptors were taken from a woman in her sixties in good health and CMV-seropositive.

The gene calls are TRBV7-8 and TRBJ2-7; D is perhaps TRBD1 (5 bases). V shed 1 base and J shed 2 bases, with 12 bases lying between them. This CDR3 has 15 amino acids. CDR1 is SGHVS, CDR2 FQNEAQ, per germline. In nucleotides, the CDR3 is TGTGCCAGCAGCTTAGACAAGGGGCGCACCTACGAGCAGTACTTC. This sequence encodes CASSLDKGRTYEQYF. Full variable domain (outside the CDR3, taken from reference TRBV7-8 and TRBJ2-7): GAGVSQSPRYKVAKRGQDVALRCDPISGHVSLFWYQQALGQGPEFLTYFQNEAQLDKSGLPSDRFFAERPEGSVSTLKIQRTQQEDSAVYLCASSLDKGRTYEQYFGPGTRLTVT.

The chain has TRBV25-1 and TRBJ2-2; 9 bases agree with TRBD1. The CDR3 has 17 amino acids. V lost 2 bases to trimming and J lost 0 bases; unmatched junction nucleotides: 4. Germline CDR1 reads MGHDK; CDR2 reads SYGVNS. The CDR3 here is CASSEIRQGANTGELFF. The CDR3, as DNA: TGTGCCAGCAGTGAAATCAGACAGGGGGCGAACACCGGGGAGCTGTTTTTT. The variable domain in full, with the rest retrieved from reference TRBV25-1 and TRBJ2-2, is EADIYQTPRYLVIGTGKKITLECSQTMGHDKMYWYQQDPGMELHLIHYSYGVNSTEKGDLSSESTVSRIRTEHFPLTLESARPSHTSQYLCASSEIRQGANTGELFFGEGSRLTVL.

The chain joins TRBV5-4 to TRBJ2-1; no clear D gene. Germline V lookup: CDR1 SGHNT, CDR2 YYREEE (reference sequence). This CDR3 contains 16 residues. Between the trimmed V and J ends, which lost 0 bases and 0 bases, there was a span of 10 bases. The CDR3 sequence: CASSLGGPSSYNEQFF. The CDR3 DNA reads TGTGCCAGCAGCTTGGGAGGTCCCAGCTCCTACAATGAGCAGTTCTTC.

This clone was detected a few times. The chain links TRBV29-1 to TRBJ2-5, with 11 positions matching TRBD2. The CDR3 runs to 15 residues. V gave up 3 bases and J gave up 3 bases; unmatched junction bases: 6. Germline V gene sequence: CDR1 SQVTM, CDR2 ANQGSEA. CDR3 in DNA: TGCAGCGTTGATTCCGTGACTAGCGGGAAAGAGACCCAGTACTTC. Protein: CSVDSVTSGKETQYF.

The V gene is TRBV27, the J gene TRBJ2-1; D gene uncertain. V was pared by 2 bases and J by 5 bases, with 10 bases between. CDR1 is MNHEY, CDR2 SMNVEV, per germline (reference sequence). This CDR3 has 14 amino acids. For the CDR3, the DNA is TGTGCCAGCAGTTTAGCGGCCCCCCACAATGAGCAGTTCTTC. As protein: CASSLAAPHNEQFF.

V usage is TRBV7-2 and J usage is TRBJ1-5; D is possibly TRBD1 (5 bases). The CDR3 length is 15 residues. Deletions cut 5 bases from V and 1 base from J, with 12 bases between. Germline loops: CDR1 SGHTA, CDR2 FQGNSA. CDR3 sequence: CASSTSGSSNQPQHF. The CDR3 coding sequence is TGTGCCAGCAGCACTTCAGGGTCCAGCAATCAGCCCCAGCATTTT.

The chain is built from TRBV5-1 and TRBJ2-3; tentative D call: TRBD1 (6 bases). The V end was cut by 1 base, the J end by 2 bases, with 11 bases between. The V gene's germline CDR1 is SGHRS and CDR2 YFSETQ. The CDR3 runs to 15 residues. The CDR3 region has the DNA TGCGCCAGCAGCTTGCAGGGGACGTACACAGATACGCAGTATTTT. This gives the protein CASSLQGTYTDTQYF.

The genes are TRBV15 and TRBJ2-7, with unresolved D. The V end lost 0 bases, the J end lost 0 bases, and 15 bases lay between the germline ends. The CDR3 runs 17 residues. Germline V gene lookup returns CDR1 LNHNV and CDR2 YYDKDF (reference sequence). CDR3 coding DNA: TGTGCCACCAGCAGAGATTCCCTTCTTACGAGCTCCTACGAGCAGTACTTC. Its translation is CATSRDSLLTSSYEQYF. The complete variable domain, with remaining parts taken from reference TRBV15 and TRBJ2-7, reads DAMVIQNPRYQVTQFGKPVTLSCSQTLNHNVMYWYQQKSSQAPKLLFHYYDKDFNNEADTPDNFQSRRPNTSFCFLDIRSPGLGDTAMYLCATSRDSLLTSSYEQYFGPGTRLTVT.

The chain couples TRBV4-3 to TRBJ2-1; 10 bases are a match to TRBD1. J was trimmed by 3 bases and V by 1 base; bases with no gene match: 0. The CDR3 spans 15 residues. The germline gives CDR1 LGHNA, CDR2 YSLEER. The CDR3 sequence is CASSQGTGGYNEQFF. For the CDR3, the DNA is TGCGCCAGCAGCCAAGGGACAGGGGGCTACAATGAGCAGTTCTTC.

This clone was recorded a few times. The rearrangement uses TRBV19 and TRBJ1-4, with TRBD1 as a possible D gene (5 bases). The germline gives CDR1 LNHDA, CDR2 SQIVND (reference sequence). The ends were cut back, 3 bases at V and 13 bases at J, with 24 bases in the middle. This CDR3 spans 16 amino acids. This CDR3 reads CASSMGRIARTDGLFF. The CDR3, as DNA: TGTGCCAGTAGTATGGGGCGGATCGCGCGGACCGACGGACTGTTTTTT.

The J gene is TRBJ2-1, the V gene TRBV5-4, with 14 bases fitting TRBD2. The CDR3 consists of 15 residues. CDR1 and CDR2 from the germline V gene are SGHNT and YYREEE (reference sequence). The V gene end was trimmed by 4 bases and the J gene end by 9 bases; junction bases not matched to a gene: 6. The CDR3 DNA follows: TGTGCCAGCAGCCCGGGGACTAGCGGGAGTTTTGAGCAGTTCTTC. Its translation is CASSPGTSGSFEQFF.

This clone has just one count. The CDR3 loop reads CASGGGRAEETQYF. The CDR3 bases are TGTGCCTCAGGCGGCGGGAGGGCAGAAGAGACCCAGTACTTC. V and J are TRBV28 and TRBJ2-5; 9 nucleotides match TRBD2. Per the germline V gene, CDR1 is MDHEN and CDR2 is SYDVKM. Trimming cost V 11 bases and J 3 bases; bases outside gene matches: 10. The CDR3 contains 14 residues. Combining the CDR3 with reference TRBV28 and TRBJ2-5 gives the whole variable domain DVKVTQSSRYLVKRTGEKVFLECVQDMDHENMFWYRQDPGLGLRLIYFSYDVKMKEKGDIPEGYSVSREKKERFSLILESASTNQTSMYLCASGGGRAEETQYFGPGTRLLVL.

V and J are TRBV19 and TRBJ2-1, with 8 bases that match TRBD2. This CDR3 has 19 residues. Germline lookup yields CDR1 LNHDA and CDR2 SQIVND (reference sequence). The J segment lost 9 bases and the V segment lost 2 bases, leaving 21 bases of the junction unmatched. The CDR3 DNA follows: TGTGCCAGTAGTATAAGAACGGCGGGAGGCCCCAGAATAGGGGGTGAGCAGTTCTTC. As protein: CASSIRTAGGPRIGGEQFF. Combining the CDR3 with reference TRBV19 and TRBJ2-1 gives the whole variable domain DGGITQSPKYLFRKEGQNVTLSCEQNLNHDAMYWYRQDPGQGLRLIYYSQIVNDFQKGDIAEGYSVSREKKESFPLTVTSAQKNPTAFYLCASSIRTAGGPRIGGEQFFGPGTRLTVL.

The genes are TRBV19 and TRBJ2-2; 7 nucleotides agree with TRBD1. CDR1 is LNHDA, CDR2 SQIVND, per germline (reference sequence). This CDR3 region has 13 residues. V shed 9 bases, J shed 1 base, and the junction held 2 bases outside the gene matches. The CDR3 DNA reads as TGTGCCAGCCGGACAGGGAACACCGGGGAGCTGTTTTTT. Amino acids: CASRTGNTGELFF.

V usage is TRBV27 and J usage is TRBJ2-1; 8 nucleotides agree with TRBD1. Germline V CDR1 and CDR2: MNHEY, SMNVEV (reference sequence). This CDR3 comprises 14 residues. J lost 2 bases, V lost 8 bases, and 5 bases had no gene match. CDR3 region: CASEDRGTYNEQFF. CDR3 DNA: TGTGCCAGCGAAGACAGGGGAACCTACAATGAGCAGTTCTTC.

The V and J genes are TRBV7-9 and TRBJ2-5; 10 bases are a match to TRBD1. V lost 5 bases, J lost 4 bases, and 13 bases stayed unmatched. The CDR3 length is 17 residues. The germline V gene has CDR1 SEHNR and CDR2 FQNEAQ (reference sequence). DNA for the CDR3: TGTGCCAGCAGCCCCCGTAGGGGGGGACAGGGGCCAGAGACCCAGTACTTC. Translation: CASSPRRGGQGPETQYF.

This clone showed up just a few times. The gene calls are TRBV7-6 and TRBJ2-7; tentatively, D is TRBD1 (6 bases). CDR1 is SGHVS and CDR2 is FNYEAQ in the germline V gene. Trimming removed 4 bases from V and 5 bases from J, with 12 bases in between. The CDR3 spans 13 residues. The chain's CDR3 is CASSSTGRDEQYF. The CDR3 DNA sequence: TGTGCCAGCAGCTCGACAGGAAGAGACGAGCAGTACTTC.

The chain is built from TRBV4-1 and TRBJ2-7; D gene unclear. Germline loops: CDR1 MGHRA, CDR2 YSYEKL. This CDR3 comprises 12 residues. The V end lost 5 bases, the J end lost 5 bases, and 10 bases lay between the germline ends. As DNA, the CDR3 is TGCGCCAGCAGCTCCCCCGCGGACGAGCAGTACTTC. Its translation: CASSSPADEQYF.

The V call is TRBV21-1, the J call TRBJ2-1; the DNA was not used to check the table's D call, TRBD2. TRBV21-1 is an annotated pseudogene. The CDR3 is made up of 22 amino acids. CDR3 nucleotides: TGTGCCAGCAGCACGGGGACAGGCCTTGGACTAGCGGCCCAAGGGGGCTACAATGAGCAGTTCTTC. The encoded protein is CASSTGTGLGLAAQGGYNEQFF.

The chain is built from TRBV9 and TRBJ1-1, with TRBD1 as a possible D gene (5 bases). CDR3 length: 18 amino acids. Trimming removed 3 bases from V and 4 bases from J, with 25 bases in between. Germline values: CDR1 SGDLS, CDR2 YYNGEE. CDR3 protein: CASSALLPGGDRGTEAFF. CDR3 bases: TGTGCCAGCAGCGCACTATTACCGGGGGGGGATCGGGGCACTGAAGCTTTCTTT.

The V call is TRBV2, the J call TRBJ1-2, with 8 bases identical to TRBD1. Germline assignment: CDR1 SNHLY and CDR2 FYNNEI. This CDR3 region has 12 residues. Losses at the gene ends were 6 bases for V and 7 bases for J; bases not matched to a gene: 4. The CDR3 sequence: CASRTGDRGYTF. The DNA of the CDR3 is TGTGCCAGCAGGACAGGGGATCGTGGCTACACCTTC.

A few counts support this clone. The chain carries TRBV19 and TRBJ2-5; 16 bases are a match to TRBD2. Germline V gene data show CDR1 as LNHDA and CDR2 as SQIVND (reference sequence). The CDR3 contains 19 residues. V was clipped by 8 bases and J by 4 bases; unmatched bases: 16. CDR3 loop: CASGPKGLAGGRGRETQYF. CDR3 nucleotide sequence: TGTGCCAGTGGACCAAAGGGACTAGCGGGAGGGAGAGGGAGAGAGACCCAGTACTTC.

This sequence joins TRBV9 and TRBJ2-7, with a weak D call TRBD2 (5 bases). Trimming took off 4 bases at V and 6 bases at J, with 17 bases between the two ends. This CDR3 contains 14 residues. CDR1 SGDLS and CDR2 YYNGEE come from the germline V gene. CDR3 in amino acids: CASSPHLREGEQYF. The CDR3 nucleotides are TGTGCCAGCAGCCCTCACCTACGGGAAGGCGAGCAGTACTTC.

The V gene is TRBV4-2, the J gene TRBJ2-1; weak D call: TRBD1 (6 bases). V gave up 0 bases and J gave up 1 base, with 16 bases separating them. Germline loops: CDR1 LGHNA, CDR2 YNFKEQ. The CDR3 sequence is 18 residues long. CDR3 sequence (DNA): TGTGCCAGCAGCCAAGAGGGGGCCAGCGGCCTTTCCTACAATGAGCAGTTCTTC. It encodes CASSQEGASGLSYNEQFF.

The rearrangement uses TRBV15 and TRBJ1-2; maybe TRBD1 (5 bases). V was clipped by 1 base and J by 1 base, with 10 bases between them. The germline V gene encodes CDR1 LNHNV and CDR2 YYDKDF (reference sequence). The CDR3 sequence is 15 residues long. The CDR3 coding sequence is TGTGCCACCAGCAGAGGTCGGGGACTTAACTATGGCTACACCTTC. This sequence encodes CATSRGRGLNYGYTF.

The chain employs TRBV20-1 and TRBJ2-1; D remains unclear. V gave up 5 bases and J gave up 0 bases, with 2 bases separating them. The CDR3 consists of 11 residues. Germline loops: CDR1 DFQATT, CDR2 SNEGSKA (reference sequence). This CDR3 is CSALSYNEQFF. CDR3 sequence (DNA): TGCAGTGCTCTCTCCTACAATGAGCAGTTCTTC.

The chain joins TRBV6-4 to TRBJ2-2, with 7 nucleotides matching TRBD2. This CDR3 region has 15 residues. The V and J ends lost 10 bases and 3 bases, in that order; junction bases with no gene match: 11. Germline CDR1 and CDR2: MRHNA and SNTAGT. Here the CDR3 DNA reads TGTGCCATCACCCGGGGAGGGCGGGACACCGGGGAGCTGTTTTTT. It codes for CAITRGGRDTGELFF.

V is TRBV6-1 and J is TRBJ2-1; TRBD2 aligns across 11 bases. Germline V gives CDR1 MNHNS, CDR2 SASEGT. This CDR3 region has 16 residues. The junction had 7 bases not matched to a gene; V was cut back by 0 bases and J by 9 bases. CDR3 coding DNA: TGTGCCAGCAGTGAAGCTCCTAGCGGGAGGAGGCCTGAGCAGTTCTTC. It yields the protein CASSEAPSGRRPEQFF.

This clone showed up just a few times. At one end the junction does not follow the germline gene, possibly because of a read error. The chain links TRBV4-3 to TRBJ2-2, with TRBD1 as a possible D gene (6 bases). CDR1 is LGHNA and CDR2 is YSLEER in the germline V gene. The CDR3 runs 16 residues. The CDR3 DNA is TGCGCCAGCAGCCAAGATAGGGGGACGAATACCGGGGAGCTGTTTTTT. As protein: CASSQDRGTNTGELFF.

This clone has more than one count but fewer than ten. The chain employs TRBV4-1 and TRBJ1-2, with 12 bases that match TRBD1. Germline lookup yields CDR1 MGHRA and CDR2 YSYEKL. The trim removed 8 bases at V and 3 bases at J, leaving 7 bases unmatched. This CDR3 is built from 15 residues. CDR3 in DNA: TGCGCCAGCGCTCCGGGACAGGGGGCGGACTATGGCTACACCTTC. Its protein product is CASAPGQGADYGYTF.